The rows below give T cell receptor beta chains drawn from one sample of a study of PD-1 blockade in classical Hodgkin lymphoma. Measured with immunoSEQ multiplex PCR; TCRdb has only the in-frame clones, and not every one. Counted here are about 41,000 clones, 55% to 70% occurring once; the ten biggest clones make up approximately 2.6%. The starting material was peripheral blood mononuclear cells (PBMCs), obtained before the fourth cycle of nivolumab. These receptor sequences come from a human donor with classical Hodgkin lymphoma. The CDR3 runs from the conserved cysteine through the conserved F or W. A D gene is named only where the DNA matches it firmly. Size values are once, few and many counts, or a class for expanded clones, and some rows have none.

D gene,clone size,J gene,V gene,CDR3 protein,CDR3 DNA
.,.,TRBJ2-5,TRBV5-4,CASSLPQQETQYF,TGTGCCAGCAGCTTGCCCCAGCAAGAGACCCAGTACTTC
.,.,TRBJ2-5,TRBV29-1,CSVEDFGGPNAQETQYF,TGCAGCGTTGAAGATTTTGGGGGACCTAACGCACAAGAGACCCAGTACTTC
TRBD1,.,TRBJ2-7,TRBV6-5,CAIREFEGQTYEQYF,TGTGCCATCAGAGAGTTTGAGGGACAGACCTACGAGCAGTACTTC
TRBD1,.,TRBJ1-2,TRBV19,CASWDRGFYGYTF,TGTGCCAGCTGGGACAGGGGGTTCTATGGCTACACCTTC
.,few,TRBJ1-2,TRBV19,CASSLGQSDYGYTF,TGTGCCAGTAGCCTTGGACAGAGCGACTATGGCTACACCTTC
.,.,TRBJ2-2,TRBV5-1,CASSLGVTNTGELFF,TGCGCCAGCAGCTTGGGGGTTACGAACACCGGGGAGCTGTTTTTT
TRBD2,few,TRBJ2-7,TRBV4-3,CASSRTSGGTYEQYF,TGCGCCAGCAGCCGAACTAGCGGGGGCACCTACGAGCAGTACTTC
.,.,TRBJ1-1,TRBV7-9,CASSLGQRNTEAFF,TGTGCCAGCAGCTTAGGGCAGAGGAACACTGAAGCTTTCTTT
.,medium-sized,TRBJ1-1,TRBV15,CATTANKGHGAFF,TGTGCCACCACTGCCAATAAGGGACACGGGGCTTTCTTT
.,.,TRBJ2-2,TRBV11-1,CASRPIRSGELFF,TGTGCCAGCAGACCAATACGGAGCGGGGAGCTGTTTTTT
.,few,TRBJ1-4,TRBV7-8,CASSLLGATNEKLFF,TGTGCCAGCAGCTTACTGGGTGCAACTAATGAAAAACTGTTTTTT
.,few,TRBJ1-2,TRBV25-1,CASSEGGGGYTF,TGTGCCAGCAGTGAAGGAGGTGGTGGCTACACCTTC
TRBD1,few,TRBJ1-5,TRBV6-1,CASSEVGTGGRQPQHF,TGTGCCAGCAGTGAAGTCGGGACAGGGGGCAGGCAGCCCCAGCATTTT
.,few,TRBJ1-2,TRBV5-1,CASSLSQGLFYGYTF,TGCGCCAGCAGCTTGAGTCAGGGACTCTTCTATGGCTACACCTTC
.,.,TRBJ2-5,TRBV28,CASSLLDSQETQYF,TGTGCCAGCAGTTTATTGGACAGCCAAGAGACCCAGTACTTC
TRBD2,.,TRBJ2-1,TRBV6-5,CASSYSPSGGADEQFF,TGTGCCAGCAGTTACTCCCCTAGCGGGGGGGCCGATGAGCAGTTCTTC
TRBD1,.,TRBJ2-7,TRBV9,CASSIGPGQEGYEQYF,TGTGCCAGCAGCATCGGACCGGGACAGGAGGGGTACGAGCAGTACTTC
TRBD2,.,TRBJ2-2,TRBV5-4,CASSYTSGDTGELFF,TGTGCCAGCAGCTATACTAGCGGGGACACCGGGGAGCTGTTTTTT
TRBD2,.,TRBJ2-7,TRBV10-3,CAISEWGGIYEQYF,TGTGCCATCAGTGAGTGGGGGGGAATCTACGAGCAGTACTTC
TRBD1,.,TRBJ2-7,TRBV4-1,CASSQDVIGQGFRNEQYF,TGCGCCAGCAGCCAAGATGTGATTGGACAGGGGTTTAGGAACGAGCAGTACTTC
.,.,TRBJ1-2,TRBV7-9,CASSLEVRGYTF,TGTGCCAGCAGCTTAGAAGTTAGGGGCTACACCTTC
.,.,TRBJ1-2,TRBV28,CASSVLRGPYGYTF,TGTGCCAGCAGTGTCTTGCGGGGGCCCTATGGCTACACCTTC
.,.,TRBJ2-5,TRBV5-4,CASSLVGVEWETQYF,TGTGCCAGCAGCTTGGTCGGGGTGGAGTGGGAGACCCAGTACTTC
TRBD1,.,TRBJ2-1,TRBV5-1,CATGQGAVNEQFF,TGCGCCACCGGACAGGGGGCCGTCAATGAGCAGTTCTTC